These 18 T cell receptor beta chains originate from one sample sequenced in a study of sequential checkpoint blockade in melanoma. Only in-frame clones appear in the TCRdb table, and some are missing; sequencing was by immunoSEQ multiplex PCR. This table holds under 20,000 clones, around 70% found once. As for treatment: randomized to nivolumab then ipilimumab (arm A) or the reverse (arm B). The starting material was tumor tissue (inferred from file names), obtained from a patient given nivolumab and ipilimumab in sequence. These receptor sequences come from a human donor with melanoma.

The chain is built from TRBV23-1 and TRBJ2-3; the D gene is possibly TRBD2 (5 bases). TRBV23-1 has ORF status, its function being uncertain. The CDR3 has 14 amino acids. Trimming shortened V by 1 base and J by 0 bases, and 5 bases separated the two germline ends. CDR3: CASSQWRSTDTQYF. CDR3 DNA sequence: TGCGCCAGCAGTCAATGGAGGAGCACAGATACGCAGTATTTT.

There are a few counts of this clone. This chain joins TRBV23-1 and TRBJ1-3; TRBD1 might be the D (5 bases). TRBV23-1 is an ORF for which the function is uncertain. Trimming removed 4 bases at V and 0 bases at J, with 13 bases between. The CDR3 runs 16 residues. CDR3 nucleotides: TGCGCCAGCAGTCCCGGGGGGGACTACTCTGGAAACACCATATATTTT. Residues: CASSPGGDYSGNTIYF.

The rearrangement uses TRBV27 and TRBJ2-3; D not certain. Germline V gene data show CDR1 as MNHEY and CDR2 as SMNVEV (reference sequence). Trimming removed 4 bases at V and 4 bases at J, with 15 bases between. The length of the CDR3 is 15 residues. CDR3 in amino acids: CASSSPGRSADTQYF. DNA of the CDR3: TGTGCCAGCAGTTCGCCCGGCCGGAGCGCAGATACGCAGTATTTT.

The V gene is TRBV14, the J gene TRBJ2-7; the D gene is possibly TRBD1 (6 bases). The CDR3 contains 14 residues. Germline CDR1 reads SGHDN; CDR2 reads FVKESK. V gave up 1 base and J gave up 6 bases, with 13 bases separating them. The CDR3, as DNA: TGTGCCAGCAGCCAAGCGGGACAAGGAATCGAGCAGTACTTC. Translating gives CASSQAGQGIEQYF.

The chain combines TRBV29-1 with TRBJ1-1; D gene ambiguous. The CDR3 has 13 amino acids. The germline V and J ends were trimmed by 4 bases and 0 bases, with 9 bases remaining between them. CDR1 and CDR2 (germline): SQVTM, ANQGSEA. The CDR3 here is CSVAGVLNTEAFF. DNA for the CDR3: TGCAGCGTTGCCGGGGTCCTGAACACTGAAGCTTTCTTT.

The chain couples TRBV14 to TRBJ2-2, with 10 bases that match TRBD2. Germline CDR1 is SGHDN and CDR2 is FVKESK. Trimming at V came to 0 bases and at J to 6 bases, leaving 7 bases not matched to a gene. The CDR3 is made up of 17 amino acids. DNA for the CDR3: TGTGCCAGCAGCCAAGAGTGGTCTAGCGGGAGTCCCGGGGAGCTGTTTTTT. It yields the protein CASSQEWSSGSPGELFF.

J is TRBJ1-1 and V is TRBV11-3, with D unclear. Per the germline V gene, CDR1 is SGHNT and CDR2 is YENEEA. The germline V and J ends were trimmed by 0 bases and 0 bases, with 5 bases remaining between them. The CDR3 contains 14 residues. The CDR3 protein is CASSLDGLNTEAFF. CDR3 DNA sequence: TGTGCCAGCAGCTTAGACGGTCTGAACACTGAAGCTTTCTTT. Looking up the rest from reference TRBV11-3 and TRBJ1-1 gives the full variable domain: EAGVVQSPRYKIIEKKQPVAFWCNPISGHNTLYWYLQNLGQGPELLIRYENEEAVDDSQLPKDRFSAERLKGVDSTLKIQPAELGDSAVYLCASSLDGLNTEAFFGQGTRLTVV.

CDR3 loop: CANLGQGHEKLFF. In nucleotides, the CDR3 is TGTGCCAACTTGGGCCAGGGGCATGAAAAACTGTTTTTT. The chain carries TRBV28 and TRBJ1-4; tentative D call: TRBD1 (6 bases). V lost 10 bases and J lost 6, with 15 bases in between. In germline, CDR1 is MDHEN, CDR2 SYDVKM. This CDR3 comprises 13 residues. Filled out from reference TRBV28 and TRBJ1-4, the complete variable domain reads DVKVTQSSRYLVKRTGEKVFLECVQDMDHENMFWYRQDPGLGLRLIYFSYDVKMKEKGDIPEGYSVSREKKERFSLILESASTNQTSMYLCANLGQGHEKLFFGSGTQLSVL.

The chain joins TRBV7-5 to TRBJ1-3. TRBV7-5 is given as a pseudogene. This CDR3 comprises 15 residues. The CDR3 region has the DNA TGTGCCAGCAGTTCCCGGCCACAAGGGAGGGACACCATATATTTT. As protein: CASSSRPQGRDTIYF.

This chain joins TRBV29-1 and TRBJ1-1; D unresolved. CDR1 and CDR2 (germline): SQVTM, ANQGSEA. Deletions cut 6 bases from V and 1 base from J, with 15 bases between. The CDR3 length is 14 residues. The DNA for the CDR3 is TGCAGCGTGGGTCTAGTAGGGAAGAACACTGAAGCTTTCTTT. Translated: CSVGLVGKNTEAFF.

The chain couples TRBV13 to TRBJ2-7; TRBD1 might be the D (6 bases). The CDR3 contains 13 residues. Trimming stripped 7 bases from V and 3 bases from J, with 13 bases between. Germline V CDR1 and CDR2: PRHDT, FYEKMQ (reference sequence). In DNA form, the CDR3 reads TGTGCCAGCACGGACAGAAGAAACTACGAGCAGTACTTC. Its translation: CASTDRRNYEQYF.

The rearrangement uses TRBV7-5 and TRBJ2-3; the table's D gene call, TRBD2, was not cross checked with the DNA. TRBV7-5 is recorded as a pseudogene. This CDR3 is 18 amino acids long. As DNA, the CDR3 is TGTGCCAGCAGCTCCTCTTGGGGGGGCTCGGATAGCACAGATACGCAGTATTTT. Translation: CASSSSWGGSDSTDTQYF.

The CDR3 spells CASSSQTSGSYNEQFF. CDR3 DNA sequence: TGTGCCAGCTCATCACAGACTAGCGGGAGCTACAATGAGCAGTTCTTC. The gene calls are TRBV18 and TRBJ2-1; 12 bases map to TRBD2. The V and J ends lost 5 bases and 3 bases, in that order; junction bases with no gene match: 5. CDR1 and CDR2 from the germline V gene are KGHSH and LQKENI. The CDR3 consists of 16 residues. The full variable domain, rest sourced from reference TRBV18 and TRBJ2-1, is NAGVMQNPRHLVRRRGQEARLRCSPMKGHSHVYWYRQLPEEGLKFMVYLQKENIIDESGMPKERFSAEFPKEGPSILRIQQVVRGDSAAYFCASSSQTSGSYNEQFFGPGTRLTVL.

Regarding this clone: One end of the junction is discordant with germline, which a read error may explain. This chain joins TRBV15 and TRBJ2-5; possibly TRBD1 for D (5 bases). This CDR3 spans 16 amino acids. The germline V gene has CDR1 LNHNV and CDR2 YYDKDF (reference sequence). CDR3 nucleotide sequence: TGTGCCAGCAGCCCCGCCCGACAGAGGTACCAAGAGACCCAGTACTTC. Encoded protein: CASSPARQRYQETQYF.

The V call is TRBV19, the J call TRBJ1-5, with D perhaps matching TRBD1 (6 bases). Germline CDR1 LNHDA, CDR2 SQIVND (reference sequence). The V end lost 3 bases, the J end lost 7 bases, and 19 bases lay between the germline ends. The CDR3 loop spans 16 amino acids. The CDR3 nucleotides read TGTGCCAGTAGTATGTTAGCAGGGGACTGGAAACAGCCCCAGCATTTT. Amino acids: CASSMLAGDWKQPQHF.

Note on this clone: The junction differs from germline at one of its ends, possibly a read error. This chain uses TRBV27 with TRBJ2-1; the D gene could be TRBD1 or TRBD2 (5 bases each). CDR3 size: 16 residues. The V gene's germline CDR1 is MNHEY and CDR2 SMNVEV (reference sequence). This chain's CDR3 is CATSERGSGVYNEQFF. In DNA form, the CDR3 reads TGTGCCACCAGTGAGAGGGGATCCGGGGTCTACAATGAGCAGTTCTTC.

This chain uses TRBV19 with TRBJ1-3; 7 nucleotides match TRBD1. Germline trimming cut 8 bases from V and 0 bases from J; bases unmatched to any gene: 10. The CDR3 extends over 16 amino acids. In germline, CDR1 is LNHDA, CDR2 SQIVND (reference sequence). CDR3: CASLGQGVPSGNTIYF. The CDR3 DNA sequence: TGTGCCAGTTTGGGTCAGGGGGTGCCCTCTGGAAACACCATATATTTT. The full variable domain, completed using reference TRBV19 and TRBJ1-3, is DGGITQSPKYLFRKEGQNVTLSCEQNLNHDAMYWYRQDPGQGLRLIYYSQIVNDFQKGDIAEGYSVSREKKESFPLTVTSAQKNPTAFYLCASLGQGVPSGNTIYFGEGSWLTVV.

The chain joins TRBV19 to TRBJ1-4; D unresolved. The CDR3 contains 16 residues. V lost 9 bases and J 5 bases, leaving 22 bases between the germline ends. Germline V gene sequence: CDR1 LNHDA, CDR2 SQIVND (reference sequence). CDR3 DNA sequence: TGTGCCAGCCAAGGGCGGCAGCTCAGTACAAATGAAAAACTGTTTTTT. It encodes CASQGRQLSTNEKLFF.